Ten or more counts support the clone carrying this T cell receptor beta chain. Its antigen remains unidentified. This beta chain is an off-target read within a library intended for alpha chains, so its frequency means little. Time point of the sample: sample taken at primary tumor resection. Samples were donated by 72 untreated early-stage non-small cell lung cancer patients. No cells were sorted before sequencing. The whole RNA sequenced was extracted from tumor, nontumor lung or frozen PBMC. The data were obtained in a study of spatial heterogeneity in lung cancer. The wider study: The library had UMIs, and each TCR and UMI pair averaged more than ten raw reads.

MiXCR, applied by TCRdb to the 5' RACE reads, yields one record per CDR3 protein. The sample has under 12,000 distinct CDR3 sequences, about 5% seen once. The CDR3 totals 15 residues. Trimming stripped 5 bases from V and 5 bases from J, with 13 bases between. General study results and limits: In tumors, expanded intratumoral alpha and beta TCR counts tracked mutation counts. Tumor T cells had an estimated coverage that came to about 7% for alpha chains and roughly 14% for beta chains.

The chain couples TRBV12-3 or TRBV12-4 to TRBJ1-6; TRBD1 might be the D (6 bases). This sequence originates from a male donor with early-stage non-small cell lung cancer. This sample comprised lung tumor tissue, obtained at surgery. CDR3 loop: CASSLQGPDNSPLHF. The CDR3, as DNA: TGTGCCAGCAGTCTACAGGGCCCTGATAATTCACCCCTCCACTTT.